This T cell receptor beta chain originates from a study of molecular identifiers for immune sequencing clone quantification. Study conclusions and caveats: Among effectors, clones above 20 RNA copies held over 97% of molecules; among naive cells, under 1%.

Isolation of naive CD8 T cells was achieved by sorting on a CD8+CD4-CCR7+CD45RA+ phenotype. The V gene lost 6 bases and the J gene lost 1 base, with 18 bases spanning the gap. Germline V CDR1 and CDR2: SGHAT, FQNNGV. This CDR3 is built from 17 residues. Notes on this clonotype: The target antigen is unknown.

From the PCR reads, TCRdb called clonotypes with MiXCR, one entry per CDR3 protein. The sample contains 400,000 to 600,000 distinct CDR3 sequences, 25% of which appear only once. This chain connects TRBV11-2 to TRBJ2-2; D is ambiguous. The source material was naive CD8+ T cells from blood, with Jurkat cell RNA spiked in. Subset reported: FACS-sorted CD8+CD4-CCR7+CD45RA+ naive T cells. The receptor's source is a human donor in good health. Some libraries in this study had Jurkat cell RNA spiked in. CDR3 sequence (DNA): TGTGCCAGCAGTCGTTCAGCCTCCGCCCAGAACACCGGGGAGCTGTTTTTT. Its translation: CASSRSASAQNTGELFF.